This TCR beta chain was captured in a study of tumor-infiltrating lymphocytes in primary liver carcinoma. Regarding the study as a whole: Overlap in tumor-adjacent and tumor-blood pairs fell below that of tumor region pairs. Tumor specimens were characterized by a significantly higher top-250-clone fraction than blood (p = 0.039).

cDNA specific to TCR beta was made from 500 to 650 ng of total RNA, with a constant-region primer employed for priming. Library construction for TCR beta comprised three nested multiplex PCR rounds performed with slightly modified ARM-PCR. TRBV1-TRBV30 forward primers paired with a C-beta reverse primer drove the first two PCR rounds, approximately 11 cycles each. TCRdb re-called the multiplex PCR reads with MiXCR, one entry per CDR3 protein. In the table there are around 37,000 distinct CDR3 sequences, approximately 82% of which are singletons. The CDR3 contains 15 residues. The V gene's germline CDR1 is SGHAT and CDR2 FQNNGV. Unsorted bulk tissue (roughly 17-34 mg) underwent RNA and DNA co-extraction. Surgery removed the patients' primary liver carcinoma. Comments on this clonotype: The antigen is undetermined. A junction boundary mismatches the germline segment, possibly from a read error.

This TCR was recovered from a man in his forties with primary liver carcinoma and hepatitis B virus infection. The sequenced sample was tumor-adjacent normal liver tissue. V and J are TRBV11-2 and TRBJ2-5; D gene ambiguous. The CDR3 nucleotides are TGTGTCAGCAGCCCCGTCGGGCTAGTACCAGAGGCCCAGTACTTC. It is translated as CVSSPVGLVPEAQYF.